This entry is about one T cell receptor beta chain. Germline lookup yields CDR1 ENHRY and CDR2 SYGVKD. The CDR3 length is 15 residues. V shed 2 bases and J 0 bases; nucleotides not matched to a gene: 3. In the authors' methods: Reference gene primer amplification yielded estimated nucleated cell counts. The assay was immunoSEQ multiplex PCR, and TCRdb's table has in-frame clones only and misses some. That table furnishes V, J and clone size, whereas the DNA furnished D and trimming. Among just under 40,000 clones listed, about four fifths were seen once. This sample is drawn from a study of blood T cell repertoires in COVID-19. Study summary: Some COVID-19 samples were acute and others convalescent; all came from the United States, Italy and Spain. T cells, B-cell-depleted T cells, or PBMCs supplied cDNA or gDNA.

This sequence was found in a man between 65 and 79 years old with acute or convalescent COVID-19. The V gene is TRBV10-3, the J gene TRBJ2-5; TRBD2 aligns across 7 bases. Input material: peripheral blood. The CDR3 sequence: CAISEVSGNQETQYF. The CDR3 nucleotides read TGTGCCATCAGTGAGGTGAGCGGGAACCAAGAGACCCAGTACTTC.